The sequence of this TCR beta chain was determined in a study of CD8 T cells in Susac syndrome. Study information: Patients with Susac syndrome were, at the time of blood collection, therapy-naive, maintained on corticosteroids, or maintained on intravenous immunoglobulin alone.

RNA totalling about 0.5 to 1 ug underwent reverse transcription with random hexamers. The method of amplification for TCR beta CDR3 was immunoSEQ multiplex PCR, covering 54 Vbeta and 13 Jbeta. Each CDR3 protein gets one entry after TCRdb re-called the immunoSEQ multiplex PCR reads with MiXCR. The sample comprises fewer than 80,000 distinct CDR3 sequences, roughly 95% of which are singletons, and about 0.52% rests with the top ten. In the case of this clonotype: Its cognate antigen is unknown. A read error may produce the germline difference seen at one junction end.

Sequencing of TCR beta drew on CD8+ and CD4+ T cells from blood. CDR3 length equals 12 residues. Looked up from germline, CDR1 is SGDLS and CDR2 is YYNGEE. Study-level findings and limits: In total CD8+ repertoires, more than 15 Susac-specific public clones were found, and four or five in CD8+ TEMRA repertoires.

This clonotype was sampled from a human donor with Susac syndrome. The sample comprised CD8+ T cells from PBMCs. V is TRBV9 and J is TRBJ2-7; D not resolved. The CDR3 DNA sequence: TGTGCCAGCAGCGTCGGATCCTCCGAGCAGTACTTC. Protein sequence: CASSVGSSEQYF.